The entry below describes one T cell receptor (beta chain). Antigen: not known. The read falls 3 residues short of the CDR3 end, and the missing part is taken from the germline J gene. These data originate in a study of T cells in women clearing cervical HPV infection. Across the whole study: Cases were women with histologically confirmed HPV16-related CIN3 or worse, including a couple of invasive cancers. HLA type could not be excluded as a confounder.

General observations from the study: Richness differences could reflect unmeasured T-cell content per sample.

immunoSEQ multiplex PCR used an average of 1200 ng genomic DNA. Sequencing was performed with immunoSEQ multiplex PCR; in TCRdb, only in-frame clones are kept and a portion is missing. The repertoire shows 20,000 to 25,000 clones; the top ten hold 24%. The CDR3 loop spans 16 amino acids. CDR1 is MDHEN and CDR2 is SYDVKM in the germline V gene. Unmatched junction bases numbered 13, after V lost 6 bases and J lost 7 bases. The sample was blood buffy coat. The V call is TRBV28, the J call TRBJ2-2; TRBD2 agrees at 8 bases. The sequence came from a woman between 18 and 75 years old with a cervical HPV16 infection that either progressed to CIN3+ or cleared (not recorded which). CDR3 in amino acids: CASSLIAGPPRGELFF. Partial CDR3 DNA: TGTGCCAGCAGCCTAATAGCGGGACCCCCCCGCGGGGAG.